This T cell receptor beta chain emerged from a study of Graves' ophthalmopathy and Graves' hyperthyroidism. Study-wide results and limits: For separating ophthalmopathy from stable hyperthyroidism, a 13-signature model gave 87.88% sensitivity and 80% to 84% specificity.

Hyperthyroidism patients, all newly diagnosed, had under 2 months' duration and ages of 18 to 65. V was cut by 6 bases and J by 4 bases, with 15 bases left in between. The CDR3 is 14 amino acids. CDR1 and CDR2 from the germline V gene are SGHAT and FQNNGV. This clonotype was seen repeatedly, ten times or more. The antigen is unknown. Amplifying from RNA transcripts, the study obtained TCR beta CDR3 regions. Following a first-round RT-PCR that used HTBI primers, a second-round multiplex PCR was carried out. Using its own MiXCR run on the multiplex PCR reads, TCRdb lists one record per CDR3 protein. The sample lists 400,000 to 450,000 distinct CDR3 sequences; over 20% were seen once.

This TCR derives from a woman between 18 and 29 years old with stable Graves' hyperthyroidism. Sequencing was done on a sample of peripheral blood. This rearrangement joins TRBV11-2 to TRBJ1-2; D call uncertain. For the CDR3, the DNA is TGTGCCAGCAGGGACCCACCTCTAGTCTATGGCTACACCTTC. Encoded protein: CASRDPPLVYGYTF. The entire variable domain, with the rest obtained from reference TRBV11-2 and TRBJ1-2, is as follows: EAGVAQSPRYKIIEKRQSVAFWCNPISGHATLYWYQQILGQGPKLLIQFQNNGVVDDSQLPKDRFSAERLKGVDSTLKIQPAKLEDSAVYLCASRDPPLVYGYTFGSGTRLTVV.